This T cell receptor beta chain was captured by sequencing in a study of cytomegalovirus exposure and HLA in healthy donors. About the study: The roughly 130 validation repertoires, a later analysis reported, used the same platform as the roughly 730 repertoires from the first cohort. Overall study findings and caveats: Overall, some 160 TCR beta chains were annotated as cytomegalovirus-associated. First-cohort TCR clusters were later found to tend to co-occur in the roughly 130 validation repertoires.

The donors were members of the roughly 130-subject validation cohort (separate from the roughly 670-subject first cohort). This clone has just one count. What it binds is not known. Measured with immunoSEQ multiplex PCR; TCRdb has only the in-frame clones, and not every one. Among 300,000 to 400,000 clones, roughly 88% were seen once, and the ten largest hold approximately 0.9%. This CDR3 contains 15 residues. Trimming stripped 3 bases from V and 8 bases from J, with 17 bases between. Per germline, CDR1 MNHEY and CDR2 SVGAGI. Sequencing was performed on PBMCs. This TCR was sampled from a young man in good health and CMV-seronegative. The chain has TRBV6-5 and TRBJ2-1, with D perhaps TRBD1 (6 bases). CDR3 nucleotides: TGTGCCAGCAGTTATTTAATCGGCAGGGGCCATGAGCAGTTCTTC. Its translation is CASSYLIGRGHEQFF.